The rows below give T cell receptor beta chains drawn from one sample of a study of Ad26.COV2.S vaccination and SARS-CoV-2 variants. Libraries were prepared by immunoSEQ multiplex PCR; TCRdb keeps only in-frame clonotypes and omits some of them. The table shows 380,000 or so clones, with roughly four fifths occurring only once. The sample was peripheral blood, taken in a trial of Ad26.COV2.S vaccine versus placebo. These receptors were collected from a person between 18 and 59 years old who received the Ad26.COV2.S COVID-19 vaccine or a placebo. The CDR3 runs from the conserved cysteine through the conserved F or W. D genes are given only for firm matches. The size entry is marked missing in some rows and otherwise reads once, few, many or a size class.

abundance	d_gene	v_gene	j_gene	CDR3nt	CDR3aa
once	.	TRBV19	TRBJ1-1	TGTGCCAGTAAAATGAGGCCTACCACTGAAGCTTTCTTT	CASKMRPTTEAFF
.	.	TRBV27	TRBJ1-1	TGTGCCAGCAGTTTTGTTCTGGGGCACACTGAAGCTTTCTTT	CASSFVLGHTEAFF
many	.	TRBV5-4	TRBJ1-4	TGTGCCAGCAGCTTGAAGCGCCCAGGAGAAAAACTGTTTTTT	CASSLKRPGEKLFF
.	.	TRBV19	TRBJ1-5	TGTGCCAGTAGAGGACAGAGCAATCAGCCCCAGCATTTT	CASRGQSNQPQHF
.	.	TRBV29-1	TRBJ2-4	TGCAGCGTCTCGGTGGGCCCTCACATTCAGTACTTC	CSVSVGPHIQYF
.	TRBD2	TRBV4-2	TRBJ2-3	TGTGCCAGCAGCCTCCTAGCGGGGGGGCAAGCAGATACGCAGTATTTT	CASSLLAGGQADTQYF
once	.	TRBV30	TRBJ1-1	TGTGCCGGCAATCTAGGGGGTTACACTGAAGCTTTCTTT	CAGNLGGYTEAFF
.	.	TRBV6-4	TRBJ1-5	TGTGCCAGCCCAGGGGAGGCCTGCAATCAGCCCCAGCATTTT	CASPGEACNQPQHF
once	TRBD2	TRBV4-1	TRBJ2-1	TGCGCCAGCAGCCAAACACCCGGGACTAGCGGGAACAATGAGCAGTTCTTC	CASSQTPGTSGNNEQFF
.	TRBD1	TRBV7-7	TRBJ2-7	TGTGCCAGCAGCCCACGGACAGGCTTC	CASSPRTGF
.	.	TRBV6-5	TRBJ1-2	TGTGCCAGCAGCGGGCCCAGGGGTGGCTACACCTTC	CASSGPRGGYTF
.	TRBD1	TRBV27	TRBJ2-7	TGTGCCAGCAGTTTACTCCGTGGACAGGGGGAGGAAGAGCAGTACTTC	CASSLLRGQGEEEQYF
.	.	TRBV6-5	TRBJ1-2	TGTGCCAGCAGCCTACTTACAGGCGGCTTTTATGGCTACACCTTC	CASSLLTGGFYGYTF
.	TRBD1	TRBV29-1	TRBJ1-3	TGCAGCGTCGACAGGGGGGACACCATATATTTT	CSVDRGDTIYF
.	.	TRBV5-5	TRBJ2-2	TGTGCCAGCAGCCCTAACACCGGGGAGCTGTTTTTT	CASSPNTGELFF
.	.	TRBV5-1	TRBJ2-5	TGCGCCAGCACCGACCGGAGGTACAGGGAGACCCAGTACTTC	CASTDRRYRETQYF
.	.	TRBV4-1	TRBJ2-7	TGCGCCAGCATCGCGTACTCCTACGAGCAGTACTTC	CASIAYSYEQYF
.	.	TRBV11-2	TRBJ2-3	TGTGCCAGCAGCTTAGATTCCGGGGGAGGCGGTACGCAGTATTTT	CASSLDSGGGGTQYF
.	.	TRBV11-2	TRBJ1-1	TGTGCCAGCAGCTTTCGTAGGAGAGGGACTGAAGCTTTCTTT	CASSFRRRGTEAFF
few	TRBD1	TRBV6-5	TRBJ1-6	TGTGCCAGCTCCTGGACAGGGGGGGAACCCCTCCACTTT	CASSWTGGEPLHF
.	TRBD2	TRBV27	TRBJ2-1	TGTGCCAGCAGTTTATCGCCTAGCGGGAGTAATGAGCATTTCTTC	CASSLSPSGSNEHFF
.	.	TRBV29-1	TRBJ1-2	TGCAGCGTTGAAGGTACAGCACGAAACTATGGCTACACCTTC	CSVEGTARNYGYTF
few	.	TRBV9	TRBJ1-1	TGTGCCAGCAGCGTAGGAATCCAGGGAGGTATGACTGAAGCTTTCTTT	CASSVGIQGGMTEAFF
.	.	TRBV13	TRBJ1-1	TGTGCCAGCAGCTTACGGCTGGATAATTGGATCACTGAAGCTTTCTTT	CASSLRLDNWITEAFF